This TCR beta chain appears in the sequencing data of a study of blood T cell repertoires in COVID-19. About the research overall: There were acute and convalescent COVID-19 samples, and they came from the United States, Italy and Spain. The analysed material was cDNA or gDNA that came from T cells, B-cell-depleted T cells, or PBMCs.

Authors' analysis steps: Estimates of nucleated cell counts were drawn from the amplification of reference gene primers. This table comes from immunoSEQ multiplex PCR, and its TCRdb copy is limited to in-frame clones, with some not included. V, J and clone size were drawn from that table, and D and trimming were deduced from the DNA. The sample carries about 330,000 clones, roughly 90% recorded once. The CDR3 spans 17 residues. Material for sequencing was peripheral blood. The chain carries TRBV12-1 and TRBJ1-4; the table's D call of TRBD1 was not tested on the DNA. TRBV12-1 is shown as a pseudogene. This receptor was obtained from a woman between 50 and 59 years old with active or convalescent COVID-19. CDR3 region: CASKGCGTGGANEKLFF. The CDR3, as DNA: TGTGCCAGCAAGGGATGTGGGACAGGGGGGGCTAATGAAAAACTGTTTTTT.